This T cell receptor (beta chain) was sequenced during a study of vaccination and CD4 T cells after COVID-19. Turning to the study itself: Median draw time for post-COVID samples was roughly 96 days post-diagnosis (range 35 to 161). Study-wide results and caveats: The study found median SARS-CoV-2-reactive clonotypes rising from approximately 21 to 38, not significantly.

With respect to this clonotype: What it recognizes is unknown.

Treatment here: approximately 9-day PBMC culture with coronavirus spike peptide pools or control peptides (ViraFEST assay). IL-2 (10 IU/ml) and peptide pools (roughly 10 ug/ml) were added to cultures of a few million PBMCs per well. The ends were cut back, 0 bases at V and 5 bases at J, with 14 bases in the middle. Germline V gene lookup returns CDR1 SGHRS and CDR2 YFSETQ. The CDR3 runs 15 residues. The assay that was used to sequence DNA from cultured CD4+ T cells was the Oncomine TCR Beta short-read assay. The source of extracted genomic DNA was cultured CD4+ T cells. TCRdb passed the PCR reads through MiXCR, listing each CDR3 protein once. The table has over 12,000 distinct CDR3 sequences, 30% to 35% seen once.

This specimen consisted of CD4+ T cells from blood, cultured in vitro, obtained after SARS-CoV-2 vaccination. The rearrangement joins TRBV5-1 to TRBJ2-5; a weak D match, TRBD2 (5 bases). This receptor was identified in a human donor who had recovered from COVID-19. The DNA of the CDR3 is TGCGCCAGCAGCTTGGATTCAGCCCGCGGGGAGACCCAGTACTTC. It specifies CASSLDSARGETQYF.